This record concerns one TCR beta chain sequence. The sample originates from a study of response to subunit inactivated influenza vaccine. TCRdb called the RT-PCR reads again in MiXCR, with one record for every CDR3 protein. Seen here are around 790,000 distinct CDR3 sequences, around 20% observed once, and the top ten hold roughly a tenth. Unmatched junction bases numbered 9, after V lost 2 bases and J lost 3 bases. The CDR3 is 17 residues long. Germline V gives CDR1 SGDLS, CDR2 YYNGEE. Specimen: PBMCs from blood, collected roughly 5 days after vaccination. The origin of this receptor is a man aged 45-60 years who received an inactivated influenza vaccine. The V call is TRBV9, the J call TRBJ1-4; 8 bases align to TRBD1. This CDR3 reads CASSVSGGSAANEKLFF. DNA for the CDR3: TGTGCCAGCAGCGTGTCAGGGGGCTCTGCGGCTAATGAAAAACTGTTTTTT.